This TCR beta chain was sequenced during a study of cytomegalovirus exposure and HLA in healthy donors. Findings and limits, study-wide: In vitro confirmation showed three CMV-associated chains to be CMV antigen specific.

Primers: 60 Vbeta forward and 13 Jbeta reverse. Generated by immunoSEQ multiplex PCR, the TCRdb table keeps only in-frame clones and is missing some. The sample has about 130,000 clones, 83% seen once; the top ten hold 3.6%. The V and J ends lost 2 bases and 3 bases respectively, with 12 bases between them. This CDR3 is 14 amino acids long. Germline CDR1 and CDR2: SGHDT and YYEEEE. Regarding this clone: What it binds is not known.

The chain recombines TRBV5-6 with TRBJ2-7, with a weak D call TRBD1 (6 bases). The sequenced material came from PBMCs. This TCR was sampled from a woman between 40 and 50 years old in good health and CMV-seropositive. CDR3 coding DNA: TGTGCCAGCAGCTTCCGGGACAATCTCTACGAGCAGTACTTC. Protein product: CASSFRDNLYEQYF.